The 17 T cell receptor beta chains listed next were all sequenced from one sample in a study of cytomegalovirus exposure and HLA in healthy donors. Amplification used 60 Vbeta primers and 13 Jbeta primers. Here immunoSEQ multiplex PCR was the method, and the copy in TCRdb shows in-frame clones only, minus some. The data contain roughly 140,000 clones, 55% to 80% of them singletons. Sequencing was done on a sample of PBMCs. The receptors derive from a woman aged 60-75 years in good health and CMV-seropositive.

The chain carries TRBV9 and TRBJ2-5; D is unclear. Germline CDR1 SGDLS, CDR2 YYNGEE. This CDR3 is 14 amino acids long. The V end lost 4 bases, the J end lost 2 bases, and 12 bases lay between the germline ends. DNA of the CDR3: TGTGCCAGCAGCCCGAGCATCGGGCAAGAGACCCAGTACTTC. Its translation: CASSPSIGQETQYF.

The rearrangement links TRBV18 to TRBJ2-5; D perhaps matches TRBD2 (5 bases). The CDR3 loop spans 14 amino acids. Germline CDR1 KGHSH, CDR2 LQKENI. Trimming removed 3 bases from V and 6 bases from J, with 14 bases in between. The CDR3 nucleotides are TGTGCCAGCTCACCTTACGGGGAAAGACAGACCCAGTACTTC. It is translated as CASSPYGERQTQYF. Full variable domain (rest looked up from reference TRBV18 and TRBJ2-5): NAGVMQNPRHLVRRRGQEARLRCSPMKGHSHVYWYRQLPEEGLKFMVYLQKENIIDESGMPKERFSAEFPKEGPSILRIQQVVRGDSAAYFCASSPYGERQTQYFGPGTRLLVL.

J is TRBJ2-5 and V is TRBV18, with D uncertain. Germline values: CDR1 KGHSH, CDR2 LQKENI. The V and J ends lost 5 bases and 4 bases respectively, with 11 bases between them. The CDR3 sequence is 13 residues long. The chain's CDR3 is CASSSDSVETQYF. CDR3 nucleotides: TGTGCCAGCTCATCAGACTCAGTAGAGACCCAGTACTTC.

V gene TRBV11-2 combines with J gene TRBJ2-5; TRBD1 matches 8 bases. CDR1 is SGHAT, CDR2 FQNNGV, per germline. V gave up 3 bases and J gave up 2 bases; unmatched junction bases: 5. This CDR3 is built from 15 residues. The CDR3 reads CASSLTTGVQETQYF. The CDR3 coding sequence is TGTGCCAGCAGCTTGACGACAGGGGTTCAAGAGACCCAGTACTTC.

The CDR3 loop reads CASRKGIGGRSYEQYF. The DNA of the CDR3 is TGTGCCAGCAGGAAAGGGATAGGGGGTAGGTCCTACGAGCAGTACTTC. V usage is TRBV28 and J usage is TRBJ2-7, with a tentative D call TRBD1 (6 bases). Trimming took off 6 bases at V and 1 base at J, with 19 bases between the two ends. Germline-derived CDR1 and CDR2 are MDHEN and SYDVKM. CDR3 length: 16 residues.

The chain recombines TRBV27 with TRBJ2-3; TRBD2 aligns across 13 bases. Germline lookup yields CDR1 MNHEY and CDR2 SMNVEV (reference sequence). The CDR3 is 16 amino acids. The ends lost 5 bases at V and 5 bases at J; junction bases unmatched: 7. The CDR3 DNA sequence: TGTGCCAGCAGTCCCCGGACTAGCGGGAGAGTAGATACGCAGTATTTT. This codes for CASSPRTSGRVDTQYF.

The chain employs TRBV25-1 and TRBJ2-7; 9 nucleotides agree with TRBD2. This CDR3 spans 15 amino acids. Germline V CDR1 and CDR2: MGHDK, SYGVNS. Trimming took 1 base from V and 3 from J; bases not matched to a gene: 4. The CDR3 loop is CASSESGLASYEQYF. CDR3 nucleotides: TGTGCCAGCAGTGAATCAGGACTAGCGAGCTACGAGCAGTACTTC.

The chain employs TRBV25-1 and TRBJ2-5; the match to TRBD1 covers 10 bases. Looked up from germline, CDR1 is MGHDK and CDR2 is SYGVNS. J was trimmed by 1 base and V by 1 base; bases with no gene match: 3. CDR3 length: 16 residues. The CDR3 spells CASSELGTGVQETQYF. The DNA for the CDR3 is TGTGCCAGCAGTGAATTGGGGACAGGGGTCCAAGAGACCCAGTACTTC.

This clone turned up a few times. The V call is TRBV28, the J call TRBJ2-1; TRBD2 agrees at 11 bases. CDR3 size: 16 residues. CDR1 is MDHEN, CDR2 SYDVKM, per germline. The ends lost 4 bases at V and 3 bases at J; junction bases unmatched: 5. Here the CDR3 DNA reads TGTGCCAGCAGTTACTTACTAGCGGGGGACTACAATGAGCAGTTCTTC. Amino acids: CASSYLLAGDYNEQFF.

The count of this clone is one. V is TRBV4-3 and J is TRBJ2-1, with TRBD2 identical over 10 bases. With 0 bases clipped from V and 16 bases from J, the junction kept 6 bases outside the gene matches. The CDR3 is made up of 13 amino acids. The germline V gene encodes CDR1 LGHNA and CDR2 YSLEER. The CDR3 loop is CASSQDLAGEPFF. The CDR3, as DNA: TGCGCCAGCAGCCAAGACCTAGCGGGAGAGCCTTTCTTC.

The V call is TRBV7-7, the J call TRBJ2-1; D gene ambiguous. The germline CDR1 and CDR2 sequences are SSHAT and FNYEAQ (reference sequence). Trimming pared 5 bases from V and 0 bases from J, leaving 11 bases between. The CDR3 has 15 amino acids. CDR3 nucleotides: TGTGCCAGCAGCCGAGTCCCAAGCTCCTACAATGAGCAGTTCTTC. It specifies CASSRVPSSYNEQFF.

The chain is built from TRBV5-5 and TRBJ1-3; no clear D gene. This CDR3 region has 14 residues. From germline, CDR1 is SGHKS and CDR2 YYEKEE (reference sequence). Trimming pared 2 bases from V and 4 bases from J, leaving 10 bases between. CDR3 nucleotide sequence: TGTGCCAGCAGCTTAACCTCTGAGGGAAACACCATATATTTT. It codes for CASSLTSEGNTIYF.

This clone was counted a few times. The gene calls are TRBV28 and TRBJ2-5; the match to TRBD1 covers 9 bases. The J call is uncertain, as TRBJ2-7 better fits the DNA end. This CDR3 region has 13 residues. Germline V gives CDR1 MDHEN, CDR2 SYDVKM. The CDR3 region is CASSRQGGYEQYF. CDR3 nucleotide sequence: TGTGCCAGCAGCCGACAGGGGGGTTACGAGCAGTACTTC.

There are a few counts of this clone. The chain uses TRBV25-1 and TRBJ1-4, with 7 nucleotides matching TRBD1. V shed 2 bases and J 10 bases; nucleotides not matched to a gene: 10. The CDR3 extends over 15 amino acids. Germline CDR1 is MGHDK and CDR2 is SYGVNS. The CDR3 spells CASSEGDSDAGKLFF. The CDR3 nucleotides read TGTGCCAGCAGTGAAGGGGACAGCGACGCTGGAAAACTGTTTTTT.

This clone showed up just once. V usage is TRBV11-1 and J usage is TRBJ2-7; 9 bases are shared with TRBD1. The CDR3 runs to 16 residues. Looked up from germline, CDR1 is SGHAT and CDR2 is FQDESV (reference sequence). V shed 5 bases, J shed 1 base, and the junction held 9 bases outside the gene matches. The CDR3: CASSRTGTGPSYEQYF. CDR3 in DNA: TGTGCCAGCAGCCGAACCGGGACAGGGCCGTCCTACGAGCAGTACTTC.

The rearrangement uses TRBV7-2 and TRBJ2-4; TRBD2 might be the D (5 bases). V gave up 0 bases and J gave up 7 bases, with 13 bases separating them. The CDR3 runs to 15 residues. CDR1 is SGHTA, CDR2 FQGNSA, per germline. The CDR3 loop is CASSLAADPGNIQYF. For the CDR3, the DNA is TGTGCCAGCAGCTTAGCAGCGGACCCGGGGAACATTCAGTACTTC.

The chain is built from TRBV27 and TRBJ2-3; no firm D call. V was shortened by 2 bases and J by 5 bases, with 5 bases between the two germline ends. CDR1 and CDR2 from the germline V gene are MNHEY and SMNVEV (reference sequence). The CDR3 covers 12 residues. CDR3 protein: CASSLLGDTQYF. CDR3 nucleotide sequence: TGTGCCAGCAGTTTACTAGGAGATACGCAGTATTTT.